The clone carrying this T cell receptor beta chain was picked up a small number of times. Antigen specificity is unknown. This entry is derived from a study of T cells in Graves' hyperthyroidism and ophthalmopathy. TCR beta CDR3 region amplification was performed from RNA transcripts. Initially, a first-round RT-PCR of the TCR CDR3 employed the HTBI primer set. From the multiplex PCR reads, TCRdb called clonotypes with MiXCR, one entry per CDR3 protein. There are about 380,000 distinct CDR3 sequences in the sample; about 18% occur only once, and 40% to 45% lies in the top ten. Study-level findings and limits: A model of 13 V-J features distinguished ophthalmopathy from stable hyperthyroidism. Model predictions of ophthalmopathy came a median 6.5 months before onset.

The cohort's ophthalmopathy patients, a group with duration under 3 months, had a Clinical Activity Score of at least 3 and a NOSPECS grade of at least 4. V shed 2 bases, J shed 4 bases, and the junction held 5 bases outside the gene matches. The V gene's germline CDR1 is SGHRS and CDR2 YFSETQ. CDR3 size: 15 residues. The origin of this receptor is a man aged 18 to 30 with Graves' ophthalmopathy. This chain connects TRBV5-1 to TRBJ1-4, with TRBD1 matching 7 bases. Sequenced material: blood. CDR3 in amino acids: CASSLRDSRNEKLFF. Here the CDR3 DNA reads TGCGCCAGCAGCTTACGGGACAGCCGTAATGAAAAACTGTTTTTT.